Below, 8 T cell receptor beta chains from the same sample are listed, as sequenced in a study of OX40 agonist ivuxolimab in advanced cancers. Some clones are missing from TCRdb's copy, which holds only in-frame ones; the method was immunoSEQ multiplex PCR. In the table there are roughly 24,000 clones, about 83% of which are singletons. This specimen consisted of CD4+ or CD8+ T cells sorted from blood, obtained in a trial of the OX40 agonist ivuxolimab. The origin of the receptors is an adult with an advanced solid tumor such as melanoma, head and neck, liver or kidney cancer.

V and J are TRBV5-6 and TRBJ2-1, with unresolved D. The ends were cut back, 0 bases at V and 3 bases at J, with 7 bases in the middle. Per the germline V gene, CDR1 is SGHDT and CDR2 is YYEEEE. The CDR3 totals 14 residues. CDR3 DNA: TGTGCCAGCAGCTTGGTCCCCCTCTACAATGAGCAGTTCTTC. The encoded protein is CASSLVPLYNEQFF.

CDR3 sequence: CASSLGDRETGELFF. CDR3 sequence (DNA): TGTGCCAGCAGCTTGGGGGACAGGGAGACCGGGGAGCTGTTTTTT. The V call is TRBV5-4, the J call TRBJ2-2; 9 bases are shared with TRBD1. Germline CDR1 SGHNT, CDR2 YYREEE (reference sequence). J lost 5 bases, V lost 0 bases, and 2 bases had no gene match. The CDR3 totals 15 residues.

The gene calls are TRBV5-1 and TRBJ1-2; possible D gene TRBD1, 6 bases. The V gene's germline CDR1 is SGHRS and CDR2 YFSETQ. The germline V and J ends were trimmed by 5 bases and 3 bases, with 14 bases remaining between them. This CDR3 is 14 amino acids long. CDR3 coding DNA: TGCGCCAGCAGTTTAACACAGGGTGACTATGGCTACACCTTC. It translates to CASSLTQGDYGYTF. Combining the CDR3 with reference TRBV5-1 and TRBJ1-2 gives the whole variable domain KAGVTQTPRYLIKTRGQQVTLSCSPISGHRSVSWYQQTPGQGLQFLFEYFSETQRNKGNFPGRFSGRQFSNSRSEMNVSTLELGDSALYLCASSLTQGDYGYTFGSGTRLTVV.

The V call is TRBV29-1, the J call TRBJ2-5; the D gene is possibly TRBD1 (6 bases). Germline CDR1 SQVTM, CDR2 ANQGSEA. This CDR3 has 12 amino acids. Between the trimmed V and J ends, which lost 5 bases and 2 bases, there was a span of 9 bases. The CDR3 DNA follows: TGCAGCGTTCAGGGGTTACAAGAGACCCAGTACTTC. Its protein product is CSVQGLQETQYF.

J is TRBJ1-4 and V is TRBV2; maybe TRBD1 (6 bases). Trimming removed 6 bases at V and 5 bases at J, with 10 bases between. CDR3 length equals 13 residues. The germline CDR1 and CDR2 sequences are SNHLY and FYNNEI. The CDR3 DNA is TGTGCCAGCAGACAGGGTTTAAATGAAAAACTGTTTTTT. It translates to CASRQGLNEKLFF.

The V call is TRBV2, the J call TRBJ2-2, with 10 bases that match TRBD2. Looked up from germline, CDR1 is SNHLY and CDR2 is FYNNEI. The CDR3 contains 19 residues. The junction had 11 bases not matched to a gene; V was cut back by 1 base and J by 3 bases. CDR3 loop: CASSEVLLAGDSDTGELFF. The CDR3 DNA follows: TGTGCCAGCAGTGAAGTCCTTCTAGCGGGAGATAGCGACACCGGGGAGCTGTTTTTT. Drawing the rest from reference TRBV2 and TRBJ2-2, the complete variable domain is EPEVTQTPSHQVTQMGQEVILRCVPISNHLYFYWYRQILGQKVEFLVSFYNNEISEKSEIFDDQFSVERPDGSNFTLKIRSTKLEDSAMYFCASSEVLLAGDSDTGELFFGEGSRLTVL.

V and J are TRBV9 and TRBJ2-3, with D unclear. This CDR3 has 15 residues. Trimming stripped 2 bases from V and 4 bases from J, with 14 bases between. Germline CDR1 SGDLS, CDR2 YYNGEE. The CDR3 spells CASSVRIGSSDTQYF. The CDR3 DNA is TGTGCCAGCAGCGTTAGAATTGGAAGTTCAGATACGCAGTATTTT.

The chain links TRBV20-1 to TRBJ2-7; D is unclear. Germline CDR1 and CDR2: DFQATT and SNEGSKA (reference sequence). Trimming cost V 6 bases and J 4 bases, with 10 bases left between them. The CDR3 extends over 11 amino acids. CDR3 residues: CSAGRYYEQYF. The CDR3 bases are TGCAGTGCAGGACGTTATTACGAGCAGTACTTC.